This passage covers 19 T cell receptor beta chains from one sample sequenced in a study of PD-1 blockade in classical Hodgkin lymphoma. Each of the patients experienced relapse following autologous stem cell transplantation, and their brentuximab vedotin exposure differed. TCRdb's copy holds only in-frame clones and misses some; the assay was immunoSEQ multiplex PCR. The table lists tens of thousands of clones, around nine tenths of them singletons. The sample consisted of peripheral blood mononuclear cells (PBMCs), taken at baseline. These receptors were taken from a human donor with classical Hodgkin lymphoma.

The gene calls are TRBV6-5 and TRBJ1-2; possible D gene TRBD1, 5 bases. From germline, CDR1 is MNHEY and CDR2 SVGAGI. Trimming pared 2 bases from V and 7 bases from J, leaving 11 bases between. The CDR3 runs 13 residues. The DNA of the CDR3 is TGTGCCAGCAGTTACGTTACAGGTCGTGGCTACACCTTC. This encodes CASSYVTGRGYTF.

The V and J genes are TRBV5-4 and TRBJ1-1; the D gene is possibly TRBD1 (5 bases). Trimming pared 0 bases from V and 6 bases from J, leaving 9 bases between. The germline CDR1 and CDR2 sequences are SGHNT and YYREEE (reference sequence). This CDR3 contains 13 residues. CDR3 sequence (DNA): TGTGCCAGCAGCTTGGGGGGGGTTCCTGAAGCTTTCTTT. Translation: CASSLGGVPEAFF.

A single count supports this clone. This chain connects TRBV6-6 to TRBJ1-4, with unresolved D. CDR3 length equals 15 residues. Germline loops: CDR1 MNHNY, CDR2 SVGAGI (reference sequence). V was shortened by 0 bases and J by 1 base, with 6 bases between the two germline ends. CDR3 amino acids: CASSYSSLTNEKLFF. CDR3 nucleotides: TGTGCCAGCAGTTACTCGTCGCTAACTAATGAAAAACTGTTTTTT.

The rearrangement joins TRBV6-6 to TRBJ2-7; TRBD1 agrees at 8 bases. The CDR3 contains 14 residues. CDR1 MNHNY and CDR2 SVGAGI come from the germline V gene (reference sequence). Trimming took 6 bases from V and 3 from J; bases not matched to a gene: 7. The CDR3 DNA sequence: TGTGCCAGCAGACAGACAGGGGTTGGCTACGAGCAGTACTTC. Translation: CASRQTGVGYEQYF.

This chain connects TRBV2 to TRBJ2-7; 8 positions agree with TRBD2. J was trimmed by 3 bases and V by 2 bases; bases with no gene match: 6. There are 15 residues in the CDR3. Germline lookup yields CDR1 SNHLY and CDR2 FYNNEI. CDR3 bases: TGTGCCAGCAGTGAAACTAGCGGTTCCTTCTACGAGCAGTACTTC. Its protein is CASSETSGSFYEQYF.

The rearrangement links TRBV11-2 to TRBJ2-7, with 11 bases lining up with TRBD2. CDR1 SGHAT and CDR2 FQNNGV come from the germline V gene. V gave up 5 bases and J gave up 2 bases; unmatched junction bases: 5. CDR3 length: 15 residues. The CDR3 region has the DNA TGTGCCAGCAGCCCCATAGCGGGAGGGCCCTACGAGCAGTACTTC. Amino acids: CASSPIAGGPYEQYF.

This chain connects TRBV6-6 to TRBJ1-2, with TRBD1 matching 7 bases. The CDR3 consists of 15 residues. V was clipped by 2 bases and J by 7 bases; unmatched bases: 10. CDR1 MNHNY and CDR2 SVGAGI come from the germline V gene (reference sequence). The CDR3 nucleotides read TGTGCCAGCAGTTACAAGTCGCGCCAGGGGGTTGGCTACACCTTC. Translated, it gives CASSYKSRQGVGYTF.

This sequence joins TRBV21-1 and TRBJ1-1; TRBD1, as called in the table, went unchecked against the DNA. TRBV21-1 is listed as a pseudogene. The CDR3 totals 18 residues. The CDR3 bases are TGTGCCAGCAGCAAAGCGCTGACAGCAGCCGCACTGAACACTGAAGCTTTCTTT. This codes for CASSKALTAAALNTEAFF.

CDR3 region: CASSLGRILMAGEQYF. The CDR3 DNA reads TGTGCCAGCAGCTTAGGACGGATTCTTATGGCGGGCGAGCAGTACTTC. This chain uses TRBV5-8 with TRBJ2-7, with D perhaps TRBD2 (5 bases). This CDR3 comprises 16 residues. V was trimmed by 2 bases and J by 6 bases, leaving 21 bases between them. CDR1 is SGHTS and CDR2 is YDEGEE in the germline V gene.

In nucleotides, the CDR3 is TGTGCCAGCAGCAACACGGGGGATACTAGCACAGATACGCAGTATTTT. It codes for CASSNTGDTSTDTQYF. The V and J genes are TRBV5-4 and TRBJ2-3, with D possibly being TRBD2 (6 bases). The V and J ends lost 4 bases and 0 bases respectively, with 15 bases between them. The CDR3 consists of 16 residues. Germline-derived CDR1 and CDR2 are SGHNT and YYREEE (reference sequence).

J is TRBJ2-2 and V is TRBV6-1; 10 nucleotides line up with TRBD2. After removal of 1 base from V and 6 bases from J, the junction contained 8 bases not matched to a gene. Germline-derived CDR1 and CDR2 are MNHNS and SASEGT. The CDR3 is made up of 17 amino acids. The CDR3 loop is CASSEDGASGRPGELFF. In DNA, the CDR3 is TGTGCCAGCAGTGAAGACGGGGCTAGCGGGAGACCCGGGGAGCTGTTTTTT.

This clone was seen a few times. This chain uses TRBV4-2 with TRBJ1-5, with 7 bases that match TRBD1. V shed 4 bases, J shed 4 bases, and the junction held 7 bases outside the gene matches. Germline CDR1 reads LGHNA; CDR2 reads YNFKEQ. The CDR3 is 15 amino acids. The CDR3 DNA is TGTGCCAGCAGCCCCCGGGACAGCCTAAATCAGCCCCAGCATTTT. Its protein is CASSPRDSLNQPQHF.

V and J are TRBV15 and TRBJ1-4; D is unresolved. The length of the CDR3 is 13 residues. Per germline, CDR1 LNHNV and CDR2 YYDKDF (reference sequence). Trimming left V 3 bases short and J 4 bases short, with 6 bases between. CDR3 nucleotide sequence: TGTGCCACCAGCAGTTCCATTAATGAAAAACTGTTTTTT. Amino acid sequence: CATSSSINEKLFF.

The CDR3 DNA reads TGTGCCAGCAGCTTAAGGACTCGGAGTTCACCCCTCCACTTT. Residues: CASSLRTRSSPLHF. The rearrangement uses TRBV5-6 and TRBJ1-6; D is undetermined. V lost 2 bases and J 9 bases, leaving 12 bases between the germline ends. This CDR3 region has 14 residues. Germline CDR1 is SGHDT and CDR2 is YYEEEE.

The rearrangement joins TRBV19 to TRBJ1-4; 8 positions agree with TRBD1. The CDR3 contains 14 residues. Per germline, CDR1 LNHDA and CDR2 SQIVND (reference sequence). V was pared by 2 bases and J by 8 bases, with 4 bases of the junction left unmatched. The CDR3 is CASSIKQGGEKLFF. Here the CDR3 DNA reads TGTGCCAGTAGTATAAAACAGGGGGGAGAAAAACTGTTTTTT.

V and J are TRBV18 and TRBJ1-1; TRBD1 matches 12 bases. The CDR3 extends over 16 amino acids. Per the germline V gene, CDR1 is KGHSH and CDR2 is LQKENI. Trimming cost V 6 bases and J 8 bases; bases outside gene matches: 13. For the CDR3, the DNA is TGTGCCAGCTCCCTTGACGGGGGGACAGGGGGCGCCGAAGCTTTCTTT. It encodes CASSLDGGTGGAEAFF.

The V gene is TRBV18, the J gene TRBJ1-2; 9 bases agree with TRBD1. Per germline, CDR1 KGHSH and CDR2 LQKENI. J lost 4 bases, V lost 2 bases, and 8 bases had no gene match. CDR3 length: 16 residues. DNA for the CDR3: TGTGCCAGCTCACCATCTTTGGACAGGGGAAGCTATGGCTACACCTTC. It codes for CASSPSLDRGSYGYTF. Complete variable domain (other parts from reference TRBV18 and TRBJ1-2): NAGVMQNPRHLVRRRGQEARLRCSPMKGHSHVYWYRQLPEEGLKFMVYLQKENIIDESGMPKERFSAEFPKEGPSILRIQQVVRGDSAAYFCASSPSLDRGSYGYTFGSGTRLTVV.

The chain combines TRBV28 with TRBJ2-1, with a weak D call TRBD1 (6 bases). In germline, CDR1 is MDHEN, CDR2 SYDVKM. CDR3 length equals 15 residues. Trimming removed 3 bases at V and 4 bases at J, with 13 bases between. The CDR3 sequence is CASSFQWDTYNEQFF. As DNA, the CDR3 is TGTGCCAGCAGTTTTCAGTGGGACACATACAATGAGCAGTTCTTC.

CDR3 coding DNA: TGTGCCAGCAGCTTAGACACCGGGGAGCTGTTTTTT. It translates to CASSLDTGELFF. This chain links TRBV9 with TRBJ2-2; no reliable D call. V lost 4 bases and J lost 3, with 4 bases in between. The CDR3 runs to 12 residues. Per the germline V gene, CDR1 is SGDLS and CDR2 is YYNGEE.